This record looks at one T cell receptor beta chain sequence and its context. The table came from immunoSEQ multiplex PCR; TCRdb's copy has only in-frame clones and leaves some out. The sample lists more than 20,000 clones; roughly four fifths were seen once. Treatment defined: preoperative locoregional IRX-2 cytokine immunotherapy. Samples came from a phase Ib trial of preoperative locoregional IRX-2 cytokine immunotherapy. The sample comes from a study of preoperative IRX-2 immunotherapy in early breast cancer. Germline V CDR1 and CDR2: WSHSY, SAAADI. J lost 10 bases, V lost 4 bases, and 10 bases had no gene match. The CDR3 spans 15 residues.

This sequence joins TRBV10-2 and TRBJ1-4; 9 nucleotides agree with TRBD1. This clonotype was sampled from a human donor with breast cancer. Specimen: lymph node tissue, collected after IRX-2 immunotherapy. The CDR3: CASSVGTGYEGKLFF. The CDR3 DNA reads TGCGCCAGCAGTGTCGGGACAGGGTACGAGGGAAAACTGTTTTTT.